A selection of T cell receptor beta chains follows, all from one sample in a study of OX40 agonist ivuxolimab in advanced cancers. Produced via immunoSEQ multiplex PCR; TCRdb's table is partial and in-frame only. Of approximately 80,000 clones listed, over 85% are singletons. The sample consisted of CD4+ or CD8+ T cells sorted from blood, taken in a trial of the OX40 agonist ivuxolimab. The receptors shown here come from an adult with an advanced solid tumor such as melanoma, head and neck, liver or kidney cancer. Both conserved end residues are part of each CDR3. D genes are given only for firm matches.

J,V,D,DNA,CDR3
TRBJ2-2,TRBV6-6,TRBD1,TGTGCCAGCAGATATACAGGGGGAAACACCGGGGAGCTGTTTTTT,CASRYTGGNTGELFF
TRBJ2-3,TRBV5-4,TRBD1,TGTGCCAGCAGCTTACACAGGGGTGGAACAGATACGCAGTATTTT,CASSLHRGGTDTQYF
TRBJ2-2,TRBV9,-,TGTGCCAGCACCGTATCCGGGACCAGGAACACCGGGGAGCTGTTTTTT,CASTVSGTRNTGELFF
TRBJ1-2,TRBV7-8,TRBD1,TGTGCCAGCAGCCACCGACAGGGATGGGACTATGGCTACACCTTC,CASSHRQGWDYGYTF
TRBJ1-1,TRBV5-4,-,TGTGCCAGCAGCTTGGTGGGGCAGGGGAACACTGAAGCTTTCTTT,CASSLVGQGNTEAFF
TRBJ2-1,TRBV5-1,-,TGCGCCAGCAGCGGGGAACCTCAGGGTAGTATCTACAATGAGCAGTTCTTC,CASSGEPQGSIYNEQFF
TRBJ2-1,TRBV6-5,-,TGTGCCAGCAGGGACCCCACTCGGGAGCAGTTCTTC,CASRDPTREQFF
TRBJ2-7,TRBV2,-,TGTGCCAGCAGGCCCTCTCGGGGGACCTACGAGCAGTACTTC,CASRPSRGTYEQYF
TRBJ1-2,TRBV30,-,TGTGCCTGGAGGTCGGGCACAGTCTATGGCTACACCTTC,CAWRSGTVYGYTF
TRBJ2-2,TRBV7-9,TRBD2,TGTGCCAGCAGCTTAGCGGGACTAGCGACCGGGGAGCTGTTTTTT,CASSLAGLATGELFF
TRBJ2-5,TRBV5-1,TRBD1,TGCGCCAGCAGCTTGAGCTCAGGGGGTGAGGAGACCCAGTACTTC,CASSLSSGGEETQYF